This passage covers 2 T cell receptor beta chains from one sample sequenced in a study of shared clonotypes between healthy human individuals. Measured with immunoSEQ multiplex PCR; TCRdb has only the in-frame clones, and not every one. The sample lists roughly 2 million clones; roughly 94% were seen once. The sequenced sample was naive CD4+ T cells sorted from blood. Subset defined: CD45RA+ positively selected. These receptors were obtained from a man younger than 35 in good health.

This clone was counted a single time. The chain is built from TRBV11-2 and TRBJ2-7, with D possibly TRBD1 on 6 matching bases. The germline CDR1 and CDR2 sequences are SGHAT and FQNNGV. CDR3 length: 14 residues. The V and J ends lost 4 bases and 0 bases respectively, with 10 bases between them. The CDR3 nucleotides are TGTGCCAGCAGCTCCTCGACAGGCTCCTACGAGCAGTACTTC. It specifies CASSSSTGSYEQYF. The whole variable domain, filled in from reference TRBV11-2 and TRBJ2-7, reads EAGVAQSPRYKIIEKRQSVAFWCNPISGHATLYWYQQILGQGPKLLIQFQNNGVVDDSQLPKDRFSAERLKGVDSTLKIQPAKLEDSAVYLCASSSSTGSYEQYFGPGTRLTVT.

V and J are TRBV7-2 and TRBJ2-1; no definite D call. The germline gives CDR1 SGHTA, CDR2 FQGNSA. The germline V and J ends were trimmed by 0 bases and 1 base, with 7 bases remaining between them. This CDR3 spans 15 amino acids. Here the CDR3 DNA reads TGTGCCAGCAGCTTAGCGAGGTGGTCCTACAATGAGCAGTTCTTC. This codes for CASSLARWSYNEQFF.